Detailed here is one TCR beta chain. In this CDR3 the conserved last residue, phenylalanine or tryptophan, is missing, so a read error is likely. Following extraction, RNA underwent reverse transcription to cDNA, which served as the sequencing template. Sequencing used immunoSEQ multiplex PCR; TCRdb keeps in-frame clones, though not all of them. The sample holds about 180,000 clones, 51% seen once. The sample is drawn from a study of CD8+ T cells in alopecia areata. This CDR3 spans 10 amino acids. Germline V gives CDR1 SQVTM, CDR2 ANQGSEA. Trimming stripped 2 bases from V and 7 bases from J, with 5 bases between. As for treatment: oral pan-JAK inhibitor, 5-10 mg twice daily. Lesional scalp tissue (obtained by punch biopsy) and peripheral blood were collected from alopecia areata patients.

The clonotype was recovered from a human donor with alopecia areata. This chain connects TRBV29-1 to TRBJ1-2, with D hard to call. Sample: CD8+ T cells sorted from blood, taken at roughly week 52, from a patient treated with tofacitinib. This CDR3 is CSVELGGYTL. DNA for the CDR3: TGCAGCGTTGAATTGGGTGGCTACACCCTC.